The text below deals with one T cell receptor beta chain. The target antigen is unknown. This sample stems from a study of cytomegalovirus exposure and HLA in healthy donors. TCRdb's copy holds only in-frame clones and misses some; the assay was immunoSEQ multiplex PCR. This sample has roughly 150,000 clones, with roughly 89% found just once. General study points: The authors confirmed in vitro that a few CMV-associated chains were specific for CMV antigens. TCR beta chains numbering more than 150 were designated cytomegalovirus-associated.

Sequencing was done on a sample of PBMCs. The TCR sequence derives from a woman under 30 in good health and CMV-seropositive.

Written as DNA, the CDR3 is TGTGCCAGCAGTGTAACTAGTACCCACCAAGAGACCCAGTACTTC. Amino acids: CASSVTSTHQETQYF. The chain couples TRBV6-1 to TRBJ2-5, with D tentatively TRBD2 (5 bases). The germline V and J ends were trimmed by 4 bases and 0 bases, with 12 bases remaining between them. The CDR3 length is 15 residues. Germline-derived CDR1 and CDR2 are MNHNS and SASEGT.